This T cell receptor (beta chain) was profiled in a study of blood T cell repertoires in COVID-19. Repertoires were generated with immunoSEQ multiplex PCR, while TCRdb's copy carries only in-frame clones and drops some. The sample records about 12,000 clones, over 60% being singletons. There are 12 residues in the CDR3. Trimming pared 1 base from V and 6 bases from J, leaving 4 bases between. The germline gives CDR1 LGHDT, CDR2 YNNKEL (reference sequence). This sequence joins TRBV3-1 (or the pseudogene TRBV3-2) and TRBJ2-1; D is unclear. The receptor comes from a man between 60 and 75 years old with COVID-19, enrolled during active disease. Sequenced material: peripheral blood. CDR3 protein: CASSQVANEQFF. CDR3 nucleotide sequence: TGTGCCAGCAGCCAAGTGGCCAATGAGCAGTTCTTC.